This TCR beta chain was obtained from a study of blood T cell repertoires in COVID-19. This table comes from immunoSEQ multiplex PCR, and its TCRdb copy is limited to in-frame clones, with some not included. The sample yields a few hundred thousand clones, roughly 85% seen once. The V gene's germline CDR1 is SGDLS and CDR2 YYNGEE. Deletions cut 4 bases from V and 0 bases from J, with 10 bases between. The CDR3 covers 15 residues. This sequence was found in a man aged 25 to 40 who had recovered from COVID-19. Sequences were obtained from PBMCs or T cells enriched from blood (not recorded which). The chain combines TRBV9 with TRBJ1-4, with D possibly matching TRBD1 (6 bases). The CDR3 loop is CASSPGGATNEKLFF. Here the CDR3 DNA reads TGTGCCAGCAGCCCGGGGGGCGCAACTAATGAAAAACTGTTTTTT.